Here is one T cell receptor (beta chain) with its context. Antigen specificity is unknown. The data belong to a study of cytotoxic CD8 clonotypes in ibrutinib-treated CLL. Study overall: Of the patients, about a dozen were relapsed/refractory, over 14 treatment-naive and about 17 IGHV unmutated. Response sampling occurred after a median 12 months of treatment (range 6 to 36).

Study-level findings and limits: A rise in clonality was seen at ibrutinib response, and a fall back toward baseline was seen at progression.

Deep sequencing aimed at 1 in 200,000 to 1 in 1 million T cells' resolution. Here immunoSEQ multiplex PCR was the method, and the copy in TCRdb shows in-frame clones only, minus some. This table holds some 120,000 clones, 84% found once. This receptor was identified in a human donor with chronic lymphocytic leukemia. The sequencing used PBMCs, collected after 24 months of ibrutinib treatment.

CDR3 sequence: CASSLSPALWGEKLFF. The CDR3 DNA is TGTGCCAGTAGTCTTAGCCCGGCGCTTTGGGGCGAAAAACTGTTTTTT. The chain carries TRBV19 and TRBJ1-4; a weak D match, TRBD1 (5 bases). CDR3 size: 16 residues. Germline CDR1 reads LNHDA; CDR2 reads SQIVND (reference sequence). The V and J ends lost 5 bases and 8 bases respectively, with 21 bases between them.